A selection of T cell receptor beta chains follows, all from one sample in a study of blood T cell repertoires in COVID-19. Here immunoSEQ multiplex PCR was the method, and the copy in TCRdb shows in-frame clones only, minus some. The data hold 150,000 to 200,000 clones, with about four fifths observed a single time. Sequenced: peripheral blood. These receptors all come from a human donor with acute or convalescent COVID-19. The donor label of this sample is uncertain. Both conserved end residues are part of each CDR3. A D gene is named only where the DNA matches it firmly. Only some rows state a clone size, as once, few, many or a class for expanded clones.

d_call	v_call	clone_size	cdr3_aa
-	TRBV19	once	CASSTARWPQHF
-	TRBV27	-	CASSITQGVGNQPQHF
TRBD1	TRBV10-3	-	CAISLDRGPNQPQHF
TRBD2	TRBV4-1	-	CASSQGGGSGRVETQYF
-	TRBV18	-	CASSPREGTAINYGYTF
TRBD1	TRBV28	-	CASSLGQGGQPQHF
TRBD1	TRBV18	-	CASSPFVTGTGHYEQYF
-	TRBV5-1	-	CASRTDKNEQFF
TRBD1	TRBV11-1	-	CASSPGDRGHGELFF
TRBD1	TRBV5-1	-	CASSLQTGTEAFF
-	TRBV19	-	CASHSGANVLTF
-	TRBV10-1	-	CASSSSSYNEQFF
TRBD2	TRBV20-1	-	CSPGVAGPWYF
TRBD1	TRBV30	-	CAWSVPGTGNNEQFF
TRBD1	TRBV9	-	CASSETGGASGYTF
-	TRBV3-1/TRBV3-2	-	CASSQARGELFF
TRBD2	TRBV25-1	-	CASSNSPTSGKPSYEQYF
TRBD1	TRBV2	-	CASGQENNQPQHF
TRBD1	TRBV28	-	CASSSGGSEQFF
TRBD2	TRBV7-2	-	CASSLWASGRGGIEETQYF
-	TRBV14	-	CASSQSEGSTDTQYF
-	TRBV5-1	-	CASSPPLGGSYNEQFF
-	TRBV3-1/TRBV3-2	-	CASSARLTAAGYTF
TRBD2	TRBV3-1/TRBV3-2	once	CASSQGSGTSGYNEQFF
TRBD1	TRBV28	-	CASSPGDRIYEQYF
-	TRBV29-1	-	CSVIHRVYGYTF
-	TRBV10-3	-	CAISPGSSGIRETQYF
TRBD1	TRBV10-2	-	CASSGQGNNEQFF
-	TRBV7-2	-	CASSLGGHNQPQHF
-	TRBV2	-	CASIPGGSRSNQPQHF
TRBD1	TRBV2	-	CASSPDRNYGYTF
-	TRBV5-5	-	CASRAGLGAAYEQYF
-	TRBV11-3	-	CASSLGTGMETQYF
TRBD1	TRBV7-2	-	CASSSYGTGSNEQFF
-	TRBV19	once	CASSIMQGINYGYTF
TRBD1	TRBV30	-	CAWSNQGGTEAFF
-	TRBV9	-	CASSVRAAGWTDTQYF
TRBD1	TRBV7-9	-	CASSLTGGRDTEAFF
TRBD2	TRBV11-3	-	CASSPRTSGGVAYNEQFF
-	TRBV4-2	-	CASSQGRGSYEQYF
-	TRBV5-6	-	CASSLGDRPQSPLHF
-	TRBV28	few	CASSLFRLPYEQYF
TRBD2	TRBV19	-	CASRLAGESETQYF
-	TRBV7-3	-	CASSDRGGTGANVLTF
-	TRBV11-2	once	CASSLELSTYGYTF
TRBD2	TRBV29-1	-	CSAPSGLAGVNEQFF
TRBD2	TRBV3-1/TRBV3-2	once	CASSQDFGRGRAYNEQFF
-	TRBV15	-	CATSRDRFGDVGGDEQFF
TRBD2	TRBV19	-	CASTRAGGSYEQYF
TRBD1	TRBV28	-	CASSPQGQGKYEQYF
TRBD2	TRBV29-1	-	CSVGTSGTPSTDTQYF
TRBD1	TRBV5-1	few	CASSSTGDGNTIYF
TRBD2	TRBV11-2	-	CASSRPWTSNPGELFF
TRBD1	TRBV5-6	-	CASSLGTGRSYNEQFF
-	TRBV27	-	CASSPRTPLQGYTF